Listed below are T cell receptor beta chains from one sample, sequenced in a study of T cell responses to AZD1222 COVID-19 vaccine. TCRdb keeps only in-frame clones here, not all; method: immunoSEQ multiplex PCR. This sample has 100,000 or so clones, with 85% to 95% found just once. The sample here was peripheral blood, taken 28 days after the second AZD1222 dose. These receptor sequences come from an adult who received the AZD1222 COVID-19 vaccine. CDR3s include the opening cysteine and the closing phenylalanine or tryptophan. The D gene is left open where the match is weak. Expanded clones get a size class; other rows say once, few or many, or leave the size out.

j_call clone_size v_call d_call cdr3_nt cdr3_aa
TRBJ2-2 . TRBV29-1 TRBD2 TGCAGCGCTGAAGATGGGGGGGCCGGGGAGCTGTTTTTT CSAEDGGAGELFF
TRBJ1-1 . TRBV9 . TGTGCCAGCAGCGTAGTGGTAGGGGCGAACACTGAAGCTTTCTTT CASSVVVGANTEAFF
TRBJ2-1 . TRBV5-1 TRBD2 TGCGCCAGCAGCCCAGCCGGGACTACCAATGAGCAGTTCTTC CASSPAGTTNEQFF
TRBJ2-7 . TRBV9 . TGTGCCAGCAGCGTAGGAGAACTTTCCTACGAGCAGTACTTC CASSVGELSYEQYF
TRBJ2-6 . TRBV5-1 TRBD1 TGCGCCAGCAGCTTGGCAGCTGGGACAGGGACCGCTGGGGCCAACGTCCTGACTTTC CASSLAAGTGTAGANVLTF
TRBJ1-2 . TRBV28 . TGTGCCAGCCGTTCGGAGTCCTATGGCTACACCTTC CASRSESYGYTF
TRBJ2-1 . TRBV20-1 . TGCAGTGCTCCTGAGACGACGCAGTTCTTC CSAPETTQFF
TRBJ2-3 . TRBV25-1 TRBD2 TGTGCCAGCAGTAGCGGGAGATTAGATACGCAGTATTTT CASSSGRLDTQYF
TRBJ2-7 . TRBV28 TRBD2 TGTGCCAGCAGGCATCTAGCGGGAGGGACCTACGAGCAGTACTTC CASRHLAGGTYEQYF
TRBJ1-5 once TRBV7-2 . TGTGCCAGCAGCTTACTCGGGGGGCCCCAGCATTTT CASSLLGGPQHF
TRBJ2-2 once TRBV9 . TGTGCCAGCAGCGTAGAGGGGGAGGGCACCGGGGAGCTGTTTTTT CASSVEGEGTGELFF
TRBJ1-4 . TRBV5-1 . TGCGCCAGCAGCTTGGAGGGCCATAGTGCAACTAATGAAAAACTGTTTTTT CASSLEGHSATNEKLFF
TRBJ1-2 . TRBV3-1/TRBV3-2 TRBD1 TGTGCCAGCAGCAGACAGGGGGGCAACTATGGCTACACCTTC CASSRQGGNYGYTF
TRBJ1-6 once TRBV12-3/TRBV12-4 . TGTGCCAGCAGGGTCACAGGCCTTTCACCCCTCCACTTT CASRVTGLSPLHF
TRBJ2-7 . TRBV29-1 . TGCAGCGTGTATAACAGCCTCAAACCAAACGAGCAGTACTTC CSVYNSLKPNEQYF
TRBJ2-3 . TRBV5-4 TRBD2 TGTGCCAGCAGCTCTGGACTAGCGGGAGTGAGCACAGATACGCAGTATTTT CASSSGLAGVSTDTQYF
TRBJ1-1 . TRBV7-9 . TGTGCCAGCACTATTCCGGGGTCCACTGAAGCTTTCTTT CASTIPGSTEAFF
TRBJ1-6 once TRBV24-1 . TGTGCCACCAGTGATTTGCGAGGGAACAATTCACCCCTCCACTTT CATSDLRGNNSPLHF
TRBJ2-7 . TRBV10-2 TRBD2 TGCGCCAGCAGGGGACTAGCGGGAGATTACGAGCAGTACTTC CASRGLAGDYEQYF
TRBJ2-7 . TRBV5-1 . TGCGCCAGCAGCCCTCACTACGAGCAGTACTTC CASSPHYEQYF
TRBJ1-1 . TRBV5-1 TRBD1 TGCGCCAGCAGCCCGTGGACAGGGATGACTGAAGCTTTCTTT CASSPWTGMTEAFF
TRBJ2-7 . TRBV6-5 . TGTGCCAGCAGACCGGGACTGAACTCCTACGAGCAGTACTTC CASRPGLNSYEQYF
TRBJ1-5 . TRBV29-1 . TGCAGCGTTGAAGAACAACAAAATCAGCCCCAGCATTTT CSVEEQQNQPQHF